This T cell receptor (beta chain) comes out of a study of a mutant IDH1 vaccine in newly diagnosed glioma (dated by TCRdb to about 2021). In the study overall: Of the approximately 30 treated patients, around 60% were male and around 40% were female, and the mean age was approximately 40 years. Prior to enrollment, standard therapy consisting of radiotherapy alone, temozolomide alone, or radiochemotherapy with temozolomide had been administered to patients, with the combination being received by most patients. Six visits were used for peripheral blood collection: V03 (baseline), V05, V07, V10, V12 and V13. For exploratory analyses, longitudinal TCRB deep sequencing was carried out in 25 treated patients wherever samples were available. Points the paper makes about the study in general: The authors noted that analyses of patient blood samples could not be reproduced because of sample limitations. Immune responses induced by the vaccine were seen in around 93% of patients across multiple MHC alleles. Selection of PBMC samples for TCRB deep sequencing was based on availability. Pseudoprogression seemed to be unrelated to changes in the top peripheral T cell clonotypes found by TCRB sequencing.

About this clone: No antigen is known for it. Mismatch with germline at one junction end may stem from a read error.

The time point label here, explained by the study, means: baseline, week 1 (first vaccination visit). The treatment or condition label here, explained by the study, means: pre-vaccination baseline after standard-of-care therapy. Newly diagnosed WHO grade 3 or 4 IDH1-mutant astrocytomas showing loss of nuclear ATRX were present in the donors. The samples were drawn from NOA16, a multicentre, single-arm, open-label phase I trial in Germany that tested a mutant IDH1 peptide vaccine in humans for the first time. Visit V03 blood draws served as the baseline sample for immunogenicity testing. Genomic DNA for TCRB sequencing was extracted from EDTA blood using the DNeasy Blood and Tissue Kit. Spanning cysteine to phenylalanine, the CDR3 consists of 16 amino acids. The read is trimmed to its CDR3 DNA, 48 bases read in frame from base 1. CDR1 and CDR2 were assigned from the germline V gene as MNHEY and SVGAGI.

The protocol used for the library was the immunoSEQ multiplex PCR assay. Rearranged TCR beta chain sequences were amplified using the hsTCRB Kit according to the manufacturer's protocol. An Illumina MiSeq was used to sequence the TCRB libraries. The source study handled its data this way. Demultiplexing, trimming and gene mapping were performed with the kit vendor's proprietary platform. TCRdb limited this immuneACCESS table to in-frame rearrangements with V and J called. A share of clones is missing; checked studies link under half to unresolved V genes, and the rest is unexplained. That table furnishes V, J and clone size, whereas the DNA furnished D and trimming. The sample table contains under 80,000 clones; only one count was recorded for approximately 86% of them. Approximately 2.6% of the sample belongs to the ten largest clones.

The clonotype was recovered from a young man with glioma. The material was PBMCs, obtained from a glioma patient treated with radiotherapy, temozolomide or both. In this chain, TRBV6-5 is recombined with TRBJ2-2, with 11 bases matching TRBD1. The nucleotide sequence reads TGTGCCAGCAGTAACTCCGGACAGGGGGCGACCGGGGAGCTGTTTTTT. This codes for CASSNSGQGATGELFF.